The 30 T cell receptor beta chains below come from one sample, sequenced in a study of vaccination effects on CD4 cells after COVID-19. Peptide-pool stimulation followed by sequencing identified expanded antigen-specific CD4+ clonotypes in the ViraFEST assay. Subsequent to roughly 10 days of culture, CD4+ T cells were isolated. Vaccination of participants consisted of two doses of either the BNT162b2 or mRNA-1273 vaccine. Repertoires were generated with immunoSEQ multiplex PCR, while TCRdb's copy carries only in-frame clones and drops some. There are about 24,000 clones in the sample; about four fifths occur only once, and about 6% lies in the top ten. These receptors lack a known antigen. Source: CD4+ T cells from PBMCs cultured with SARS-CoV-2 spike peptides, taken after COVID-19 vaccination. All receptors derive from a human donor who received a COVID-19 vaccine. Some clones in this sample may be carry-over from other donors' samples.

V is TRBV7-8 and J is TRBJ1-6; no clear D. V was pared by 4 bases and J by 9 bases, with 10 bases between. Germline CDR1 and CDR2: SGHVS and FQNEAQ. The CDR3 runs to 13 residues. The CDR3 loop is CASSSLQSSPLHF. The CDR3 DNA sequence: TGTGCCAGCAGCTCACTACAGAGTTCACCCCTCCACTTT.

The V call is TRBV7-2, the J call TRBJ1-3; TRBD1 might be the D (5 bases). Germline CDR1 SGHTA, CDR2 FQGNSA. The CDR3 loop spans 15 amino acids. The V end lost 5 bases, the J end lost 0 bases, and 11 bases lay between the germline ends. CDR3 residues: CASSPGVFSGNTIYF. CDR3 in DNA: TGTGCCAGCAGCCCGGGGGTTTTCTCTGGAAACACCATATATTTT.

This chain links TRBV5-4 with TRBJ2-7; D might be TRBD2 (6 bases). Per germline, CDR1 SGHNT and CDR2 YYREEE (reference sequence). The V gene lost 4 bases and the J gene lost 2 bases, with 16 bases spanning the gap. This CDR3 contains 15 residues. CDR3 coding DNA: TGTGCCAGCAGCGCGGGGCCATCCAGTGCCTACGAGCAGTACGTC. Translation: CASSAGPSSAYEQYV.

J is TRBJ2-7 and V is TRBV7-9; D not certain. The CDR3 contains 13 residues. Trimming took 1 base from V and 7 from J, leaving 11 bases between them. Germline loops: CDR1 SEHNR, CDR2 FQNEAQ (reference sequence). The CDR3 nucleotides are TGTGCCAGCAGCTTAGGGGAAAGGTGGGAGCAGTACGTC. As protein: CASSLGERWEQYV.

The gene calls are TRBV24-1 and TRBJ2-1; D gene ambiguous. CDR3 size: 15 residues. Per the germline V gene, CDR1 is KGHDR and CDR2 is SFDVKD. V was shortened by 2 bases and J by 5 bases, with 12 bases between the two germline ends. The CDR3 is CATSDWKDVDNEQFF. As DNA, the CDR3 is TGTGCCACCAGTGATTGGAAGGACGTAGACAATGAGCAGTTCTTC.

The V and J genes are TRBV27 and TRBJ2-7, with D perhaps matching TRBD1 (6 bases). Germline V gives CDR1 MNHEY, CDR2 SMNVEV (reference sequence). Deletions cut 5 bases from V and 0 bases from J, with 11 bases between. This CDR3 comprises 14 residues. The CDR3 region is CASSPRTDSYEQYV. The CDR3 nucleotides are TGTGCCAGCAGTCCGCGGACAGACTCCTACGAGCAGTACGTC.

This sequence joins TRBV10-1 and TRBJ2-1, with 9 bases identical to TRBD1. This CDR3 has 13 amino acids. From germline, CDR1 is WNHNN and CDR2 SYGVQD (reference sequence). Trimming at V came to 5 bases and at J to 7 bases, leaving 3 bases not matched to a gene. This CDR3 is CASSRGQGNEQFF. The DNA for the CDR3 is TGCGCCAGCAGTCGAGGACAGGGGAATGAGCAGTTCTTC.

This clone was picked up one time. This sequence joins TRBV7-2 and TRBJ2-3; D call uncertain. Looked up from germline, CDR1 is SGHTA and CDR2 is FQGNSA. This CDR3 spans 12 amino acids. Trimming cost V 2 bases and J 9 bases, with 9 bases left between them. The CDR3 nucleotides read TGTGCCAGCAGCTTACCGTTTGGCACGCAGTATTTT. Protein product: CASSLPFGTQYF.

V usage is TRBV4-1 and J usage is TRBJ1-2; weak D call: TRBD1 (5 bases). The CDR3 has 16 residues. The germline V gene has CDR1 MGHRA and CDR2 YSYEKL. Trimming took 6 bases from V and 0 from J, leaving 17 bases between them. The CDR3 loop reads CASRLPGTGTNYGYTF. The CDR3 region has the DNA TGCGCCAGCAGACTCCCCGGGACCGGGACTAACTATGGCTACACCTTC.

The rearrangement uses TRBV18 and TRBJ1-1; D is undetermined. Germline CDR1 reads KGHSH; CDR2 reads LQKENI. This CDR3 is 13 amino acids long. V lost 6 bases and J 2 bases, leaving 10 bases between the germline ends. The CDR3 loop reads CASSLDPNTEAFF. Here the CDR3 DNA reads TGTGCCAGCTCCTTAGACCCCAACACTGAAGCTTTCTTT.

This chain links TRBV4-1 with TRBJ1-6; D possibly corresponds to TRBD1 (6 bases). V dropped 1 base and J dropped 9 bases, with 13 bases sitting between them. CDR1 and CDR2 (germline): MGHRA, YSYEKL. This CDR3 spans 15 amino acids. Here the CDR3 DNA reads TGCGCCAGCAGCCAAGGGGGGGCGAGGTTTTCACCCCTCCACTTT. Its translation: CASSQGGARFSPLHF.

CDR3 DNA sequence: TGTGCCAGCAGCTTGACAGGGGGCGCCGGCTATGGCTACACCTTC. It encodes CASSLTGGAGYGYTF. The chain joins TRBV7-3 to TRBJ1-2; the match to TRBD1 covers 10 bases. Germline values: CDR1 SGHTA, CDR2 FQGTGA. The CDR3 runs 15 residues. The V and J ends lost 3 bases and 4 bases, in that order; junction bases with no gene match: 5.

The chain combines TRBV9 with TRBJ2-1; tentative D call: TRBD1 (6 bases). The germline V gene encodes CDR1 SGDLS and CDR2 YYNGEE. Trimming took 5 bases from V and 7 from J, leaving 19 bases between them. The CDR3 length is 15 residues. This CDR3 reads CASSSGTTRVNEQFF. CDR3 in DNA: TGTGCCAGCAGTTCCGGGACAACCAGAGTAAATGAGCAGTTCTTC.

The V and J genes are TRBV14 and TRBJ2-2; D remains ambiguous. With 1 base removed from V and 4 bases from J, the gap between germline ends came to 4 bases. Germline assignment: CDR1 SGHDN and CDR2 FVKESK. The CDR3 is 13 residues long. The CDR3 spells CASSQGSTGELFF. The CDR3 bases are TGTGCCAGCAGCCAAGGGAGCACCGGGGAGCTGTTTTTT.

This clone was detected only a few times. The chain is built from TRBV5-1 and TRBJ1-2, with 10 bases that match TRBD1. Germline V gene sequence: CDR1 SGHRS, CDR2 YFSETQ. Losses at the gene ends were 6 bases for V and 8 bases for J; bases not matched to a gene: 10. The CDR3 totals 14 residues. Here the CDR3 reads CASTQGQGEKGYTF. DNA for the CDR3: TGCGCCAGCACACAAGGACAGGGGGAAAAAGGCTACACCTTC.

This sequence joins TRBV6-1 and TRBJ1-1; no definite D call. The CDR3 sequence is 18 residues long. V shed 0 bases and J shed 1 base, with 18 bases lying between them. CDR1 is MNHNS and CDR2 is SASEGT in the germline V gene. The CDR3 loop reads CASSEAAAGLRQNTEAFF. CDR3 DNA sequence: TGTGCCAGCAGTGAAGCGGCGGCGGGCCTGCGACAGAACACTGAAGCTTTCTTT.

The CDR3 reads CASKAGTGESPLHF. CDR3 DNA sequence: TGTGCCAGTAAGGCGGGGACAGGGGAATCACCCCTCCACTTT. The chain couples TRBV19 to TRBJ1-6, with TRBD1 matching 10 bases. This CDR3 is built from 14 residues. J lost 10 bases, V lost 7 bases, and 7 bases had no gene match. CDR1 LNHDA and CDR2 SQIVND come from the germline V gene (reference sequence). The variable domain in full, completed from reference TRBV19 and TRBJ1-6, reads DGGITQSPKYLFRKEGQNVTLSCEQNLNHDAMYWYRQDPGQGLRLIYYSQIVNDFQKGDIAEGYSVSREKKESFPLTVTSAQKNPTAFYLCASKAGTGESPLHFGNGTRLTVT.

The V and J genes are TRBV7-2 and TRBJ1-2; D perhaps matches TRBD1 (6 bases). CDR3 length: 14 amino acids. Germline V CDR1 and CDR2: SGHTA, FQGNSA. V was shortened by 3 bases and J by 3 bases, with 11 bases between the two germline ends. The CDR3, as DNA: TGTGCCAGCAGCTTCCCCAGGGGAGACTATGGCTACACCTTC. Amino acid sequence: CASSFPRGDYGYTF.

The chain joins TRBV11-3 to TRBJ2-1; a possible D gene is TRBD1 (6 bases). Trimming took off 3 bases at V and 0 bases at J, with 21 bases between the two ends. The germline gives CDR1 SGHNT, CDR2 YENEEA. The CDR3 runs 19 residues. The CDR3 DNA reads TGTGCCAGCAGCTTCTCAGACCCTCTACAGGGAAGCTCCTACAATGAGCAGTTCTTC. Protein product: CASSFSDPLQGSSYNEQFF.

There are a few counts of this clone. The V gene is TRBV5-1, the J gene TRBJ1-6, with 7 bases lining up with TRBD1. The CDR3 spans 14 residues. CDR1 is SGHRS, CDR2 YFSETQ, per germline. With 5 bases clipped from V and 10 bases from J, the junction kept 9 bases outside the gene matches. For the CDR3, the DNA is TGCGCCAGCAGTGCTGAGGGGGCAGAGTCACCCCTCCACTTT. Amino acids: CASSAEGAESPLHF.

The J gene is TRBJ1-2, the V gene TRBV14; D uncertain. Trimming pared 0 bases from V and 1 base from J, leaving 12 bases between. Germline CDR1 is SGHDN and CDR2 is FVKESK. The CDR3 has 16 amino acids. The CDR3 here is CASSQEPGTFNYGYTF. As DNA, the CDR3 is TGTGCCAGCAGCCAAGAGCCCGGCACTTTTAACTATGGCTACACCTTC.

The chain employs TRBV5-1 and TRBJ2-3; 8 bases are shared with TRBD2. The CDR3 totals 16 residues. Germline V gene data show CDR1 as SGHRS and CDR2 as YFSETQ. The V gene end was trimmed by 1 base and the J gene end by 3 bases; junction bases not matched to a gene: 7. CDR3 sequence: CASSLITGGPTDTQYF. The DNA of the CDR3 is TGCGCCAGCAGCTTGATTACGGGGGGGCCAACAGATACGCAGTATTTT.

CDR3 sequence: CASSQSQGQTPTDTQYF. CDR3 sequence (DNA): TGTGCCAGCAGCCAAAGCCAGGGCCAAACGCCCACAGATACGCAGTATTTT. This chain joins TRBV4-2 and TRBJ2-3; D is possibly TRBD1 (5 bases). There are 17 residues in the CDR3. CDR1 LGHNA and CDR2 YNFKEQ come from the germline V gene. V gave up 2 bases and J gave up 2 bases, with 17 bases separating them.

The J gene is TRBJ2-1, the V gene TRBV4-1; maybe TRBD2 (5 bases). V was trimmed by 3 bases and J by 10 bases, leaving 19 bases between them. Germline V lookup: CDR1 MGHRA, CDR2 YSYEKL. The CDR3 consists of 15 residues. The CDR3 loop reads CASSQSGLVNGEQFF. Here the CDR3 DNA reads TGCGCCAGCAGCCAGTCTGGACTCGTTAACGGAGAGCAGTTCTTC.

The chain carries TRBV7-2 and TRBJ1-5; unclear D gene. The CDR3 spans 15 residues. The germline V gene has CDR1 SGHTA and CDR2 FQGNSA. V dropped 4 bases and J dropped 2 bases, with 12 bases sitting between them. CDR3 loop: CASSSDPFGNQPQHF. CDR3 sequence (DNA): TGTGCCAGCAGCTCAGATCCTTTCGGCAATCAGCCCCAGCATTTT.

V usage is TRBV6-5 and J usage is TRBJ2-5; TRBD2 aligns across 8 bases. This CDR3 contains 16 residues. Per the germline V gene, CDR1 is MNHEY and CDR2 is SVGAGI. The V and J ends lost 4 bases and 1 base, in that order; junction bases with no gene match: 8. CDR3 in amino acids: CASSLRGGRLQETQYF. For the CDR3, the DNA is TGTGCCAGCAGTTTACGGGGGGGCCGGCTCCAAGAGACCCAGTACTTC.

The CDR3 coding sequence is TGTGCCAGCAGCTTGGCCGGGGACAGGGCCACAGATACGCAGTATTTT. This sequence encodes CASSLAGDRATDTQYF. The V and J genes are TRBV5-4 and TRBJ2-3; 9 bases map to TRBD1. Looked up from germline, CDR1 is SGHNT and CDR2 is YYREEE (reference sequence). Germline trimming cut 0 bases from V and 2 bases from J; bases unmatched to any gene: 4. CDR3 size: 16 residues.

This chain uses TRBV7-9 with TRBJ2-2; D may be TRBD2 (5 bases). The CDR3 is 16 amino acids. Germline CDR1 reads SEHNR; CDR2 reads FQNEAQ (reference sequence). V shed 5 bases and J shed 0 bases, with 13 bases lying between them. In nucleotides, the CDR3 is TGTGCCAGCAGCCCCCGGGGAAAAGCGAACACCGGGGAGCTGTTTTTT. This encodes CASSPRGKANTGELFF.

The chain uses TRBV24-1 and TRBJ2-2; TRBD2 matches 10 bases. Unmatched junction bases numbered 4, after V lost 4 bases and J lost 6 bases. Germline V lookup: CDR1 KGHDR, CDR2 SFDVKD. CDR3 size: 15 residues. CDR3 in DNA: TGTGCCACCAGTGAAAGCGGGGGGGCTCCCGGGGAGCTGTTTTTT. Residues: CATSESGGAPGELFF.

The chain recombines TRBV5-1 with TRBJ2-7; D possibly uses TRBD1 or TRBD2 (5 bases each). V was cut by 4 bases and J by 5 bases, with 13 bases left in between. The CDR3 is made up of 13 amino acids. From germline, CDR1 is SGHRS and CDR2 YFSETQ. The CDR3 sequence: CASSKGDVDEQYV. In nucleotides, the CDR3 is TGCGCCAGCAGCAAAGGGGACGTTGACGAGCAGTACGTC.